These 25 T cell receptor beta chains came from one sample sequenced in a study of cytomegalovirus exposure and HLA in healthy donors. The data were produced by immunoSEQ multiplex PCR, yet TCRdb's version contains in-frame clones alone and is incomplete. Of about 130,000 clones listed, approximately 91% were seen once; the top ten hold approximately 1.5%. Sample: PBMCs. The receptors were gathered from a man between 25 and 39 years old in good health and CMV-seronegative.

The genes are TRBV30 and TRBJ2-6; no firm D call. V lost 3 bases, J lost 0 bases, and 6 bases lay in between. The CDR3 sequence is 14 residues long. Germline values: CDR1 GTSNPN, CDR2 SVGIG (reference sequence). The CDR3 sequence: CAWRKSSGANVLTF. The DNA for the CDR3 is TGTGCCTGGAGGAAGAGCTCTGGGGCCAACGTCCTGACTTTC.

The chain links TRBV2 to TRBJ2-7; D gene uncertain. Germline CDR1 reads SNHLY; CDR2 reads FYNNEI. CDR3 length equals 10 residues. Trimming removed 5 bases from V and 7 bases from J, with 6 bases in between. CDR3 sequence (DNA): TGTGCCAGCAGTTATCCTGAGCAGTACTTC. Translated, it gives CASSYPEQYF.

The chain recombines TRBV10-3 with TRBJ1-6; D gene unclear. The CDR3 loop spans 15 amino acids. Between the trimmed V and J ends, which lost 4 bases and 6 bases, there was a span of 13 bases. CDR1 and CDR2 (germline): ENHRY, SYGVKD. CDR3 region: CAISGPAGLNSPLHF. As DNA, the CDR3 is TGTGCCATCAGTGGTCCGGCAGGTCTTAATTCACCCCTCCACTTT.

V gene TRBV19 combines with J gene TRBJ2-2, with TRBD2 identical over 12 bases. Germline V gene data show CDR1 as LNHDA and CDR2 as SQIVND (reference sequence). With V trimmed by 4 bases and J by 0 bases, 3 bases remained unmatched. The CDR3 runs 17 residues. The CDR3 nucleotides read TGTGCCAGTAGTAGCAGACTAGCGGGAGCGAACACCGGGGAGCTGTTTTTT. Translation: CASSSRLAGANTGELFF.

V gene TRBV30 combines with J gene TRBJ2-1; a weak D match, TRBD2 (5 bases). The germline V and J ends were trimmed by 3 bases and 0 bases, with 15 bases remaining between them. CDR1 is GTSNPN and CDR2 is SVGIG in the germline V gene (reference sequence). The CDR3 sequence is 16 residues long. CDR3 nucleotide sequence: TGTGCCTGGAGAGGACTGGCGGAAAGCTCCTACAATGAGCAGTTCTTC. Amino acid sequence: CAWRGLAESSYNEQFF.

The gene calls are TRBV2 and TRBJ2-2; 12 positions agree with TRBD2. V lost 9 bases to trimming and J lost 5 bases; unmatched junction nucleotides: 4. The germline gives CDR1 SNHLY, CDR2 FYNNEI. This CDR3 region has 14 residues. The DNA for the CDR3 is TGTGCCAGTAAGGGGACTAGCGGGACCGGGGAGCTGTTTTTT. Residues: CASKGTSGTGELFF. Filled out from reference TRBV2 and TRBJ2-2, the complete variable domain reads EPEVTQTPSHQVTQMGQEVILRCVPISNHLYFYWYRQILGQKVEFLVSFYNNEISEKSEIFDDQFSVERPDGSNFTLKIRSTKLEDSAMYFCASKGTSGTGELFFGEGSRLTVL.

DNA of the CDR3: TGTGCCAGCAGGGGGCAGGAGCAGTACTTC. Translating gives CASRGQEQYF. This chain connects TRBV2 to TRBJ2-7; weak D call: TRBD1 (5 bases). The CDR3 is 10 residues long. Trimming took 6 bases from V and 7 from J, leaving 7 bases between them. In germline, CDR1 is SNHLY, CDR2 FYNNEI.

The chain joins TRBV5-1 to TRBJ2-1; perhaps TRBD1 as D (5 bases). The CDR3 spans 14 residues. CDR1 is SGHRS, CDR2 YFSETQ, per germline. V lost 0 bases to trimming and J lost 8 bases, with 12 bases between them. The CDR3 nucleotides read TGCGCCAGCAGCTTGGGACAGACTGCCCATGAGCAGTTCTTC. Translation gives CASSLGQTAHEQFF.

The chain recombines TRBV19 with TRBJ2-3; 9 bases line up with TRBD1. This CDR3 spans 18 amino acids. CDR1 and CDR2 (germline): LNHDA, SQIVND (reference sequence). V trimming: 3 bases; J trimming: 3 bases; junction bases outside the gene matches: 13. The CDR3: CASSILGQGRGSTDTQYF. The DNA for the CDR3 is TGTGCCAGTAGTATCCTCGGACAGGGGAGAGGTTCAACAGATACGCAGTATTTT.

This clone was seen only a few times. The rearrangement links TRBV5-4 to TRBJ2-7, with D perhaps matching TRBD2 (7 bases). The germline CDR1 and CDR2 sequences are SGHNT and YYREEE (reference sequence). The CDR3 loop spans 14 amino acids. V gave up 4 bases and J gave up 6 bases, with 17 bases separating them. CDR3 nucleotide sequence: TGTGCCAGCAGCCCGGACTCCGGGGGGCTCGAGCAGTACTTC. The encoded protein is CASSPDSGGLEQYF.

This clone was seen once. The CDR3 sequence: CASSIRSSRGASGGGNEQFF. The CDR3 DNA is TGTGCCAGTAGTATCCGATCATCTCGTGGTGCTAGCGGGGGGGGCAATGAGCAGTTCTTC. The rearrangement links TRBV19 to TRBJ2-1; 12 nucleotides align to TRBD2. Germline CDR1 LNHDA, CDR2 SQIVND (reference sequence). J gave up 6 bases and V 3 bases, and 18 bases lay outside the gene matches. This CDR3 is built from 20 residues.

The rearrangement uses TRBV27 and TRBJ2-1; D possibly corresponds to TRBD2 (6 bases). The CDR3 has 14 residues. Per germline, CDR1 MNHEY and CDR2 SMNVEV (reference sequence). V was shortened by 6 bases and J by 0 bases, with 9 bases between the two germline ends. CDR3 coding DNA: TGTGCCAGCAGCGACGGGAGCTCCTACAATGAGCAGTTCTTC. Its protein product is CASSDGSSYNEQFF.

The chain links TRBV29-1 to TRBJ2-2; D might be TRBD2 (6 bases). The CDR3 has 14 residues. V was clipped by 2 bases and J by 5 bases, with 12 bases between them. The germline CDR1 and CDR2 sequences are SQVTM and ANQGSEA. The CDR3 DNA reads TGCAGCGTTGAACGGAGCGGGTCAACCGGGGAGCTGTTTTTT. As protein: CSVERSGSTGELFF.

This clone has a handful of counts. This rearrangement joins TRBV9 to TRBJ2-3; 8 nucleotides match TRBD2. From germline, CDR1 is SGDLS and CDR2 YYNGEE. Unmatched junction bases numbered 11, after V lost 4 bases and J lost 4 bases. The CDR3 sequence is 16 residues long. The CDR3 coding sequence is TGTGCCAGCAGCCCGATACCGGGACTAGGGCCAGATACGCAGTATTTT. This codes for CASSPIPGLGPDTQYF.

CDR3 bases: TGTGCCAGCAGCCAAGAAGCAGGGTATATCGATGGCTACACCTTC. Residues: CASSQEAGYIDGYTF. The chain uses TRBV4-2 and TRBJ1-2; a weak D match, TRBD1 (5 bases). The CDR3 has 15 amino acids. Trimming took off 0 bases at V and 6 bases at J, with 14 bases between the two ends. CDR1 is LGHNA, CDR2 YNFKEQ, per germline.

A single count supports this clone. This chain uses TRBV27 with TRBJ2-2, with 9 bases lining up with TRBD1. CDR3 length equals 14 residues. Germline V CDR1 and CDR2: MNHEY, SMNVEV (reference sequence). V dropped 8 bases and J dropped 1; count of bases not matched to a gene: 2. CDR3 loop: CASRGQGNTGELFF. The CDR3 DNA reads TGTGCCAGCCGGGGACAGGGGAACACCGGGGAGCTGTTTTTT.

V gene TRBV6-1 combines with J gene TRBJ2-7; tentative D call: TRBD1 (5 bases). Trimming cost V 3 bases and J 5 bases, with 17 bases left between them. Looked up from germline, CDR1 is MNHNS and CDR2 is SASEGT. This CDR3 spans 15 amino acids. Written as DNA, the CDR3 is TGTGCCAGCAGTGAGCCCGGCAGGGTAAGGAACGAGCAGTACTTC. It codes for CASSEPGRVRNEQYF.

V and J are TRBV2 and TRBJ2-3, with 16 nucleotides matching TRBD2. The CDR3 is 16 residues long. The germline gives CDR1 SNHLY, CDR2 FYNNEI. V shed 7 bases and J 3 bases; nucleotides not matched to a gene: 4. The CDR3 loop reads CASMGLAGGPTDTQYF. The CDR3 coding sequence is TGTGCCAGCATGGGACTAGCGGGAGGGCCTACAGATACGCAGTATTTT. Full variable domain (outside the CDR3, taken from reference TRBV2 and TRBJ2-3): EPEVTQTPSHQVTQMGQEVILRCVPISNHLYFYWYRQILGQKVEFLVSFYNNEISEKSEIFDDQFSVERPDGSNFTLKIRSTKLEDSAMYFCASMGLAGGPTDTQYFGPGTRLTVL.

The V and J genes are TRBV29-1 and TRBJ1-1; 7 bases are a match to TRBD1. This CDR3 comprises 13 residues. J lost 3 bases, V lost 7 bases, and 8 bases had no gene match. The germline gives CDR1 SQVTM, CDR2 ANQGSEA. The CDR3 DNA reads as TGCAGCGCGATTCTGACAGGGCACACTGAAGCTTTCTTT. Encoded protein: CSAILTGHTEAFF.

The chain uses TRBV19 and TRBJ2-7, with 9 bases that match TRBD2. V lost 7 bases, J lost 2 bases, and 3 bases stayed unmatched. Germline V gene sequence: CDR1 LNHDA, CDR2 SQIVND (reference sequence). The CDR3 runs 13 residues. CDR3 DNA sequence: TGTGCCAGTAAGGGCGGGAGGGCCTACGAGCAGTACTTC. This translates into CASKGGRAYEQYF.

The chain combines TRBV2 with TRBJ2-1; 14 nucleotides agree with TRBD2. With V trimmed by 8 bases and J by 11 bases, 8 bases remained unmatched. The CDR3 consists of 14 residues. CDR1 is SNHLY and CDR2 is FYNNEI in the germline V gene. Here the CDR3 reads CASGGLAGGGQQFF. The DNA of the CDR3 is TGTGCCAGCGGAGGACTAGCGGGGGGTGGTCAGCAGTTCTTC.

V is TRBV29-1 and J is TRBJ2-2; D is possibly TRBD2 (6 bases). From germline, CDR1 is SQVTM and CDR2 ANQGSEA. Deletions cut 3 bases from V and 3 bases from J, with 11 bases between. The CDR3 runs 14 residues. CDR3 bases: TGCAGCGTTGAGACCGGGAGTGACACCGGGGAGCTGTTTTTT. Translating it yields CSVETGSDTGELFF.

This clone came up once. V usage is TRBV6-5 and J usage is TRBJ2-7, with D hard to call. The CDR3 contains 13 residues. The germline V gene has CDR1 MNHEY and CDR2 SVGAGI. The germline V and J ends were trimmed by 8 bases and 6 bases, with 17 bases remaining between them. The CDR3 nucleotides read TGTGCCAGCTACAAATTGGAGTTAGGCGAGCAGTACTTC. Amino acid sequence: CASYKLELGEQYF.

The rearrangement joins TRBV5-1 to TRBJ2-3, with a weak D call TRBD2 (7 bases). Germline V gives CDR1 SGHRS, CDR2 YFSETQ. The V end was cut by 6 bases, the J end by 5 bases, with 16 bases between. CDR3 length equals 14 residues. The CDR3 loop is CASTTGGKVDTQYF. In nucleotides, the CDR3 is TGCGCCAGCACGACGGGGGGCAAGGTAGATACGCAGTATTTT.

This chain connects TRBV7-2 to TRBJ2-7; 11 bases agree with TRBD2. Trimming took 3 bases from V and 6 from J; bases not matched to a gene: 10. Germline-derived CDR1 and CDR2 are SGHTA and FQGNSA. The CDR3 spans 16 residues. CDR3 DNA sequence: TGTGCCAGCAGCTTCGGGACTAGCGGACGGGCCGGCGAGCAGTACTTC. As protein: CASSFGTSGRAGEQYF.